This T cell receptor beta chain was identified in a study of blood T cell repertoires in COVID-19. Study overall: From the United States, Italy and Spain came samples of acute and convalescent COVID-19. T cells, B-cell-depleted T cells, or PBMCs supplied cDNA or gDNA.

The V and J ends lost 3 bases and 5 bases respectively, with 14 bases between them. The CDR3 length is 16 residues. Germline V gives CDR1 SGHVS, CDR2 FNYEAQ. In the original processing: Nucleated cell counts were estimated from reference gene primer amplification. The protocol was immunoSEQ multiplex PCR, while the TCRdb copy is restricted to in-frame clones and leaves out a portion. The V and J calls and clone size are taken from that table; D and trimming were inferred from the DNA. The sample includes 300,000 or so clones, approximately 88% of them seen just once. This clonotype was obtained from a young woman who had recovered from COVID-19. This chain links TRBV7-6 with TRBJ1-6; a possible D gene is TRBD1 (6 bases). Material: peripheral blood. The CDR3 sequence: CASSFTQGTDNSPLHF. The CDR3 bases are TGTGCCAGCAGCTTCACACAGGGAACCGATAATTCACCCCTCCACTTT.